The clone carrying this T cell receptor beta chain was counted between two and nine times. TCRdb recomputed calls from the RT-PCR reads with MiXCR, one row per CDR3 protein. The table includes fewer than 350,000 distinct CDR3 sequences, 21% detected once. V dropped 0 bases and J dropped 1 base, with 6 bases sitting between them. CDR1 is ENHRY and CDR2 is SYGVKD in the germline V gene. The CDR3 has 14 amino acids. These data come from a study of response to subunit inactivated influenza vaccine. This TCR derives from a man in his fifties or sixties who received an inactivated influenza vaccine. This sequence joins TRBV10-3 and TRBJ2-5; no clear D gene. The source was PBMCs from blood, collected approximately 20 months after vaccination. The CDR3 DNA is TGTGCCATCAGTGAGTCGAATAGCCAAGAGACCCAGTACTTC. Translation: CAISESNSQETQYF.